What follows describes a single T cell receptor (beta chain). The antigen is not known. TCRdb recomputed calls from the reads with MiXCR, one row per CDR3 protein. Among around 710,000 distinct CDR3 sequences, 25% to 35% were seen once, and the ten largest hold about an eighth. This entry is derived from a study of T cell repertoires in cytomegalovirus infection. Study information: Both CMV infection and a matching HLA type were indicated by public TCR beta signatures.

Findings of the study overall: Clonotype analysis showed dominance of the ex vivo response by HLA-C-restricted CMV-specific TCR beta clonotypes. Carriers of CMV and the relevant HLA type were discriminated by public TCR beta frequency.

Germline V gives CDR1 MNHEY, CDR2 SMNVEV (reference sequence). J gave up 5 bases and V 8 bases, and 4 bases lay outside the gene matches. The CDR3 runs to 14 residues. This TCR derives from a human donor in good health (CMV status not recorded). Some clones in this sample may be carry-over from other donors' samples. The genes are TRBV27 and TRBJ2-3; TRBD2 agrees at 13 bases. The material sequenced was cultured CD8+ T cells from PBMCs, taken from culture after CMV antigen stimulation. The CDR3 here is CASSTSGRIDTQYF. Written as DNA, the CDR3 is TGTGCCAGCTCGACTAGCGGGAGGATAGATACGCAGTATTTT.